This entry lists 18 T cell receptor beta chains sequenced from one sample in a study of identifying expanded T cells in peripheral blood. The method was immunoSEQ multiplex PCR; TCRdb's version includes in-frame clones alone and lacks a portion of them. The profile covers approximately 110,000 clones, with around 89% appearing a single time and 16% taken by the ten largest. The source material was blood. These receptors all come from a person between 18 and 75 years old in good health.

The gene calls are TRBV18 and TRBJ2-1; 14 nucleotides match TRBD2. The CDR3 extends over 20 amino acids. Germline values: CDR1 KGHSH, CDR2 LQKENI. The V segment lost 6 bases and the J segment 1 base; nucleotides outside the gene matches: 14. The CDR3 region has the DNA TGTGCCAGCTCGCCAAGGGGGACTAGCGGGGGCAAAAGTTCCTACAATGAGCAGTTCTTC. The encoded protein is CASSPRGTSGGKSSYNEQFF.

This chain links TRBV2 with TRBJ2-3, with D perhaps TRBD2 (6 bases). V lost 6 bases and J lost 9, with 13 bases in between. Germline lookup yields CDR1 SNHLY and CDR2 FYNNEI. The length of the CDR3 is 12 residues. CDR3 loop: CASRTSGLTQYF. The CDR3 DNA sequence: TGTGCCAGCAGAACCTCGGGACTGACGCAGTATTTT. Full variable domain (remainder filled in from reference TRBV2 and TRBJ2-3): EPEVTQTPSHQVTQMGQEVILRCVPISNHLYFYWYRQILGQKVEFLVSFYNNEISEKSEIFDDQFSVERPDGSNFTLKIRSTKLEDSAMYFCASRTSGLTQYFGPGTRLTVL.

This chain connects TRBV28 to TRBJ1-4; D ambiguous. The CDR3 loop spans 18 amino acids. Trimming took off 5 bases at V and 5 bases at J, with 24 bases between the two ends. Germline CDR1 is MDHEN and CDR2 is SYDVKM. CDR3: CASSDCNRLPVDNEKLFF. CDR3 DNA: TGTGCCAGCAGTGACTGCAATCGTCTCCCAGTCGACAATGAAAAACTGTTTTTT.

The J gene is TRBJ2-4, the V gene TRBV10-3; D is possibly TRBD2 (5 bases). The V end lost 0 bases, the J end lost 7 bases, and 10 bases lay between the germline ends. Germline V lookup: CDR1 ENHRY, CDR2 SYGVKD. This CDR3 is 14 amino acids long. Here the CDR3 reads CAISESEGWNIQYF. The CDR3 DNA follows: TGTGCCATCAGTGAGTCTGAGGGTTGGAACATTCAGTACTTC.

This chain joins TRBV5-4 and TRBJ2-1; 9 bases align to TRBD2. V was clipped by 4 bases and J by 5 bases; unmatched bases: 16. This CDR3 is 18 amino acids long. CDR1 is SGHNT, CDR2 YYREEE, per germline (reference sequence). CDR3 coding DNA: TGTGCCAGCAGCCCTACGTACGTTCGGCCTAGCGGGGACAATGAGCAGTTCTTC. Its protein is CASSPTYVRPSGDNEQFF.

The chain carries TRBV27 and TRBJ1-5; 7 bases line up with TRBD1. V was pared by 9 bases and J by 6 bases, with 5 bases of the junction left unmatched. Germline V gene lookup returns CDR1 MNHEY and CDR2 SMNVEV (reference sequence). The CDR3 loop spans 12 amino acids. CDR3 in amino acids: CASQGVGQPQHF. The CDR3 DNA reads TGTGCCAGTCAGGGGGTGGGTCAGCCCCAGCATTTT.

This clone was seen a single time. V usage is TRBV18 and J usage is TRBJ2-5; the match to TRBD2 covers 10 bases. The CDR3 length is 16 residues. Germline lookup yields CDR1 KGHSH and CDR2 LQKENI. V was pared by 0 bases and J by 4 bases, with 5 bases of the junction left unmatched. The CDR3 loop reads CASSPPGLAGVETQYF. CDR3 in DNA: TGTGCCAGCTCACCACCTGGCCTAGCGGGGGTAGAGACCCAGTACTTC.

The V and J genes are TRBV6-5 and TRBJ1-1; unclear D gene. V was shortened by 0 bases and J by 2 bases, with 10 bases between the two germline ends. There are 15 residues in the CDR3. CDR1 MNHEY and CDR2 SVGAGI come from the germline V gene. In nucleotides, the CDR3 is TGTGCCAGCAGTTACTCCAGAGGAAGAAACACTGAAGCTTTCTTT. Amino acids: CASSYSRGRNTEAFF.

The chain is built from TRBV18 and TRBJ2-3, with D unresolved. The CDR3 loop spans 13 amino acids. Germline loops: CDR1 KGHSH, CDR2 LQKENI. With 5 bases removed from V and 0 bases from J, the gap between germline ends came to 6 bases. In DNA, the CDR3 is TGTGCCAGCTCAGTGCGAAGCACAGATACGCAGTATTTT. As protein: CASSVRSTDTQYF.

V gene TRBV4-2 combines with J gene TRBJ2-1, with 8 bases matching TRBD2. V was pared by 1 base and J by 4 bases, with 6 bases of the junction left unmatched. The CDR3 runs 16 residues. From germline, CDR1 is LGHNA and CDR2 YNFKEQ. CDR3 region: CASSQVAGGAYNEQFF. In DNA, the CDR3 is TGTGCCAGCAGCCAAGTGGCCGGGGGGGCTTACAATGAGCAGTTCTTC.

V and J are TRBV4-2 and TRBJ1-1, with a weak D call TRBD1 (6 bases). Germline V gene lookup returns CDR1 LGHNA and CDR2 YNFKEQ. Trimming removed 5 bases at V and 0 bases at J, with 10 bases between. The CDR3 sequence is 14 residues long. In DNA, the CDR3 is TGTGCCAGCAGCTCGACAGGTATGAACACTGAAGCTTTCTTT. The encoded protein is CASSSTGMNTEAFF.

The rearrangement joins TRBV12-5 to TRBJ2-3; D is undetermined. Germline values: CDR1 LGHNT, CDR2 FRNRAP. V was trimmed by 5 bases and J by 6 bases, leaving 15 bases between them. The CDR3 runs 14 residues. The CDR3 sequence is CASGPRPYVDTQYF. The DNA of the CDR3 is TGTGCTAGTGGTCCCCGCCCGTATGTTGATACGCAGTATTTT. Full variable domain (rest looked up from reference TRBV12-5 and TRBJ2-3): DARVTQTPRHKVTEMGQEVTMRCQPILGHNTVFWYRQTMMQGLELLAYFRNRAPLDDSGMPKDRFSAEMPDATLATLKIQPSEPRDSAVYFCASGPRPYVDTQYFGPGTRLTVL.

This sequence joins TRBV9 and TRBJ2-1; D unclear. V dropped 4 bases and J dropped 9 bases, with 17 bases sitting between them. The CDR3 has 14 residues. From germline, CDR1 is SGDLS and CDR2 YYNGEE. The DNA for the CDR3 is TGTGCCAGCAGCTTGAGTCTCGGAAGTGCTGAGCAGTTCTTC. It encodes CASSLSLGSAEQFF.

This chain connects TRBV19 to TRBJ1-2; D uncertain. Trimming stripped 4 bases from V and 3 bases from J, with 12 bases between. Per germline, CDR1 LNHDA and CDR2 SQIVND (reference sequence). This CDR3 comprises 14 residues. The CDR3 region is CASSSSYPDYGYTF. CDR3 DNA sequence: TGTGCCAGTAGTAGTAGCTATCCCGACTATGGCTACACCTTC.

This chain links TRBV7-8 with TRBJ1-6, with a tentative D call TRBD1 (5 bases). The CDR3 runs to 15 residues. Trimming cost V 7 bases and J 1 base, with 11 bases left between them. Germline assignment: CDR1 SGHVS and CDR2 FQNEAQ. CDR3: CASTLGGSYNSPLHF. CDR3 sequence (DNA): TGTGCCAGCACCTTGGGGGGATCCTATAATTCACCCCTCCACTTT.

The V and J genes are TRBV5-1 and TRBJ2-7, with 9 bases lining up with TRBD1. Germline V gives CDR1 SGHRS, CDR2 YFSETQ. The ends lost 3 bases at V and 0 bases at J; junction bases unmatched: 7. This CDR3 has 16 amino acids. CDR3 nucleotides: TGCGCCAGCAGCTCACAGGGACAGGGCGCCTCCTACGAGCAGTACTTC. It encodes CASSSQGQGASYEQYF.

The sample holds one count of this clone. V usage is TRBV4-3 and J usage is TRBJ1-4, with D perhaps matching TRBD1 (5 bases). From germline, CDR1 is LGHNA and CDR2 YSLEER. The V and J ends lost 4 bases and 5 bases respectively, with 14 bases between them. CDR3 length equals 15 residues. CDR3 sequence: CASSPFGTGNEKLFF. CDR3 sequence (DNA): TGCGCCAGCAGCCCATTCGGGACGGGGAATGAAAAACTGTTTTTT.

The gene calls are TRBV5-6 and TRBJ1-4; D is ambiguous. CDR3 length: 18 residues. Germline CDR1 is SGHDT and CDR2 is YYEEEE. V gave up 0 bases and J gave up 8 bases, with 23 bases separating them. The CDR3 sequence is CASSLAFRGSGITEKLFF. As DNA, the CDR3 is TGTGCCAGCAGCTTGGCTTTCAGAGGTTCTGGTATTACGGAAAAACTGTTTTTT.